This T cell receptor (beta chain) originates from a study of blood T cells in healthy people across ages. V gave up 7 bases and J gave up 3 bases; unmatched junction bases: 14. In germline, CDR1 is MGHRA, CDR2 YSYEKL. This CDR3 has 18 amino acids. A few counts support this clonotype. The second PCR ran roughly 7 to 11 cycles with a sample-barcoded 5' primer and J-beta primers. TCRdb re-analysed the 5' RACE reads in MiXCR, keeping a single row per CDR3 protein. The sample records about 680,000 distinct CDR3 sequences, around 45% being singletons. This sequence originates from a woman aged 60-75 years in good health. The chain has TRBV4-1 and TRBJ2-3; TRBD2 matches at 12 bases. Sequenced sample: blood. The CDR3 loop reads CASKGLAGGGLRTDTQYF. The CDR3 bases are TGCGCCAGCAAAGGGCTAGCGGGAGGGGGACTACGGACAGATACGCAGTATTTT.